These 9 T cell receptor beta chains came from one sample sequenced in a study of blood T cell repertoires in COVID-19. Repertoires were generated with immunoSEQ multiplex PCR, while TCRdb's copy carries only in-frame clones and drops some. The sample has roughly 420,000 clones; around nine tenths are singletons. What was sequenced was PBMCs or T cells enriched from blood (not recorded which). These receptor sequences come from a woman aged 25-40 years with acute COVID-19.

The rearrangement links TRBV19 to TRBJ1-5; TRBD1 agrees at 9 bases. The CDR3 covers 17 residues. The germline V gene has CDR1 LNHDA and CDR2 SQIVND (reference sequence). Trimming at V came to 0 bases and at J to 10 bases, leaving 13 bases not matched to a gene. CDR3 in DNA: TGTGCCAGTAGTATAGATGTAAGGGACAGGGCTATGGAACCCCAGCATTTT. Protein: CASSIDVRDRAMEPQHF.

The V call is TRBV29-1, the J call TRBJ1-1, with 7 nucleotides matching TRBD1. Germline CDR1 and CDR2: SQVTM and ANQGSEA. This CDR3 comprises 10 residues. Germline trimming cut 7 bases from V and 7 bases from J; bases unmatched to any gene: 3. The CDR3 DNA is TGCAGCGGTGGGACAGTTGAAGCTTTCTTT. Translating gives CSGGTVEAFF.

The genes are TRBV14 and TRBJ2-7; 10 bases fit TRBD2. The CDR3 length is 17 residues. V shed 0 bases and J 1 base; nucleotides not matched to a gene: 6. The V gene's germline CDR1 is SGHDN and CDR2 FVKESK. CDR3 residues: CASSQEGTTSGSYEQYF. Written as DNA, the CDR3 is TGTGCCAGCAGCCAAGAGGGTACGACTAGCGGGTCCTACGAGCAGTACTTC.

This clone appeared a single time. CDR3 amino acids: CASSFLENTEAFF. In nucleotides, the CDR3 is TGTGCCAGCTCATTTTTAGAGAACACTGAAGCTTTCTTT. V is TRBV18 and J is TRBJ1-1; D gene unclear. The V gene's germline CDR1 is KGHSH and CDR2 LQKENI. CDR3 size: 13 residues. V shed 5 bases and J shed 1 base, with 8 bases lying between them.

The J gene is TRBJ2-3, the V gene TRBV10-3, with TRBD2 as a possible D gene (7 bases). Germline V lookup: CDR1 ENHRY, CDR2 SYGVKD. The CDR3 runs 13 residues. V lost 4 bases and J 8 bases, leaving 13 bases between the germline ends. Here the CDR3 DNA reads TGTGCCATCAGTGCGGGGGCGGGGGCTACGCAGTATTTT. Encoded protein: CAISAGAGATQYF.

This clone has a handful of counts. This rearrangement joins TRBV7-2 to TRBJ1-5; D may be TRBD1 (5 bases). With 5 bases removed from V and 2 bases from J, the gap between germline ends came to 13 bases. CDR3 size: 15 residues. Germline CDR1 and CDR2: SGHTA and FQGNSA. In DNA, the CDR3 is TGTGCCAGCAGCCGGAACCTACAGGGCAATCAGCCCCAGCATTTT. Translated, it gives CASSRNLQGNQPQHF.

The chain recombines TRBV7-2 with TRBJ2-7, with TRBD2 identical over 8 bases. The CDR3 consists of 13 residues. Trimming took 8 bases from V and 4 from J; bases not matched to a gene: 7. Germline V CDR1 and CDR2: SGHTA, FQGNSA. The CDR3, as DNA: TGTGCCAGCCTAGCGGGCCCAGGGTACGAGCAGTACTTC. As protein: CASLAGPGYEQYF.

The chain recombines TRBV6-5 with TRBJ1-2, with 8 bases that match TRBD1. The CDR3 runs 15 residues. The ends lost 6 bases at V and 2 bases at J; junction bases unmatched: 8. Germline V gene sequence: CDR1 MNHEY, CDR2 SVGAGI. This chain's CDR3 is CASSQRDRTNYGYTF. CDR3 nucleotide sequence: TGTGCCAGCAGCCAAAGGGACAGGACGAACTATGGCTACACCTTC.

The genes are TRBV21-1 and TRBJ1-4; the DNA was not compared with TRBD1, the D call given in the table. TRBV21-1 is tagged as a pseudogene. The CDR3 spans 15 residues. In DNA, the CDR3 is TGTGCCAGCAGCAGGTGGACAGGGGTTATTGAAAAACTGTTTTTT. Encoded protein: CASSRWTGVIEKLFF.